The clone carrying this TCR beta chain was detected only a few times. What it binds is unknown. This entry belongs to a study of T cell repertoires in cytomegalovirus infection. Whole-study context: CMV epitopes used comprised recently identified HLA-C-restricted ones and well-studied HLA-B-restricted ones. Both CMV infection and a matching HLA type were indicated by public TCR beta signatures. The study, taken as a whole, reports: CMV-specific HLA-C-restricted TCR beta clonotypes dominated the ex vivo response.

Germline V gives CDR1 MNHNY, CDR2 SVGAGI (reference sequence). The CDR3 covers 13 residues. V shed 4 bases and J shed 6 bases, with 9 bases lying between them. One entry per CDR3 protein, called by TCRdb with MiXCR from the reads. Of about 340,000 distinct CDR3 sequences in the sample, 25% to 30% were seen once. The specimen comprised cultured PBMCs, sampled from culture after CMV antigen stimulation. This TCR derives from a human donor in good health (CMV status not recorded). Some clones in this sample may be carry-over from other donors' samples. This rearrangement joins TRBV6-6 to TRBJ1-4; D is possibly TRBD1 (5 bases). The CDR3: CASSFRVDEKLFF. CDR3 DNA: TGTGCCAGCAGTTTCAGGGTCGATGAAAAACTGTTTTTT.